This record looks at one T cell receptor (beta chain) sequence and its context. The target antigen is unknown. The sample originates from a study of identical twins. Unique molecular identifiers were present on the cDNA, which also gained a universal primer site by template switching. TCRdb fed the 5' RACE reads into MiXCR, producing one record per CDR3 protein. The table lists roughly 500,000 distinct CDR3 sequences, 20% to 25% of them singletons. Trimming removed 5 bases at V and 4 bases at J, with 16 bases between. This CDR3 spans 15 amino acids. Per the germline V gene, CDR1 is SGHVS and CDR2 is FQNEAQ. Findings and limits, study-wide: Invariant T cells like MAIT and iNKT could partly confound the zero-insertion analyses. Researchers reported weaker excess twin sharing in beta out-of-frame sequences.

These data were also filed under a second study, of T cells expressing NK-cell markers.

Sequencing input: CD4+ T cells sorted from blood. The clonotype originates from a young woman in good health. The rearrangement links TRBV7-8 to TRBJ2-3; a possible D gene is TRBD2 (6 bases). The CDR3 here is CASSPLRGMADTQYF. The CDR3 DNA sequence: TGTGCCAGCAGCCCCCTCCGCGGGATGGCAGATACGCAGTATTTT.